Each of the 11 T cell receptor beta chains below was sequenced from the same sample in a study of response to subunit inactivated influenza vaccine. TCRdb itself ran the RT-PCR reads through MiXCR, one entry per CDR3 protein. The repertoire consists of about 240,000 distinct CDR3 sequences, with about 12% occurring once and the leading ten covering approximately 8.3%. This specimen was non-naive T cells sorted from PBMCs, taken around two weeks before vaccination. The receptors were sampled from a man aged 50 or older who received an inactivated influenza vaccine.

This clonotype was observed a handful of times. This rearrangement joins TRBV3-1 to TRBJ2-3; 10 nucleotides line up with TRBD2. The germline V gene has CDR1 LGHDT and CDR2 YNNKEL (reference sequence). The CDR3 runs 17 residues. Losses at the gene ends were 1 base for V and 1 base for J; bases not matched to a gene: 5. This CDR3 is CASSQGLGTSGTDTQYF. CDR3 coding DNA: TGTGCCAGCAGCCAAGGCCTTGGGACTAGCGGCACAGATACGCAGTATTTT.

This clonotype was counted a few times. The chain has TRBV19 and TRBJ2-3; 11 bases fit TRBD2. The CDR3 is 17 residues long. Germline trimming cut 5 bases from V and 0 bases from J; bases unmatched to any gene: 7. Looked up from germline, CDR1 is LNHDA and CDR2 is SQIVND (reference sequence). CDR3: CASSAATSGISTDTQYF. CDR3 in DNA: TGTGCCAGTAGTGCCGCGACTAGCGGGATTAGCACAGATACGCAGTATTTT.

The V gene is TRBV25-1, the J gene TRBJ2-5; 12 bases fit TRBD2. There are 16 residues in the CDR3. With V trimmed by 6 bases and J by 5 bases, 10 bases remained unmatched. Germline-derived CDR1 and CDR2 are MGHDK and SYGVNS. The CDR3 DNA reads TGTGCCAGCAGCCCCACCGCTAGCGGGAGGGGTGAGACCCAGTACTTC. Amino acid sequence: CASSPTASGRGETQYF.

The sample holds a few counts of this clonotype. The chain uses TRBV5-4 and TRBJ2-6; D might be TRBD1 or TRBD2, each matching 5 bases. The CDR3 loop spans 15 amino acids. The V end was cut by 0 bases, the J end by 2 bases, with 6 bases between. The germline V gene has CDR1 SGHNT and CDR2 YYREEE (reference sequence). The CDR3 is CASSLGGAGANVLTF. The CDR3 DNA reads TGTGCCAGCAGCTTGGGAGGGGCTGGGGCCAACGTCCTGACTTTC.

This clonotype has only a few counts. CDR3 in DNA: TGTGCCATCAGTGAGTCGGCAGAAGAGACCCAGTACTTC. Amino acids: CAISESAEETQYF. The chain combines TRBV10-3 with TRBJ2-5, with D unclear. Between the trimmed V and J ends, which lost 0 bases and 3 bases, there was a span of 5 bases. Germline lookup yields CDR1 ENHRY and CDR2 SYGVKD. The CDR3 runs to 13 residues.

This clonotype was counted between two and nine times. Written as DNA, the CDR3 is TGCGCCAGCAAAGAGTTACGGGACAGGGATGAAAAACTGTTTTTT. Encoded protein: CASKELRDRDEKLFF. The chain couples TRBV5-1 to TRBJ1-4; 9 bases are a match to TRBD1. This CDR3 has 15 amino acids. V lost 6 bases, J lost 6 bases, and 9 bases stayed unmatched. The germline V gene has CDR1 SGHRS and CDR2 YFSETQ.

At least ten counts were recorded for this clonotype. This CDR3 is CASSLTGNSYEQYF. For the CDR3, the DNA is TGTGCCAGCAGCTTGACAGGGAACTCCTACGAGCAGTACTTC. The chain has TRBV28 and TRBJ2-7; TRBD1 matches 7 bases. Germline V gives CDR1 MDHEN, CDR2 SYDVKM. With 6 bases clipped from V and 0 bases from J, the junction kept 5 bases outside the gene matches. This CDR3 contains 14 residues. The full variable domain, its missing parts supplied by reference TRBV28 and TRBJ2-7, is DVKVTQSSRYLVKRTGEKVFLECVQDMDHENMFWYRQDPGLGLRLIYFSYDVKMKEKGDIPEGYSVSREKKERFSLILESASTNQTSMYLCASSLTGNSYEQYFGPGTRLTVT.

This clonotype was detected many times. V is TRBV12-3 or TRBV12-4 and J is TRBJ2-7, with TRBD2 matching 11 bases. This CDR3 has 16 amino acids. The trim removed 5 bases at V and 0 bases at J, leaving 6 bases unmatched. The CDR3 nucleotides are TGTGCCAGCAGTCTCCGACTAGCGGGGAGCTCCTACGAGCAGTACTTC. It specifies CASSLRLAGSSYEQYF.

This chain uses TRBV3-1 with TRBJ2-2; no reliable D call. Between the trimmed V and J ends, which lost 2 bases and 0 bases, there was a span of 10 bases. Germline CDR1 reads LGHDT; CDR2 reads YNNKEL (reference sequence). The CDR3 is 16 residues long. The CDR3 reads CASSQFTGSNTGELFF. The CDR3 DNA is TGTGCCAGCAGCCAATTTACGGGTTCGAACACCGGGGAGCTGTTTTTT.

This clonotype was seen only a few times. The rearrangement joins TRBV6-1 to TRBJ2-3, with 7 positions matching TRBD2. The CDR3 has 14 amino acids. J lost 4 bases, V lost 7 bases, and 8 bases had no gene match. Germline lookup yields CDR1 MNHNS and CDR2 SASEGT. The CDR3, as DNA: TGTGCCAGCAAACGCGGGGGATGGGCAGATACGCAGTATTTT. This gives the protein CASKRGGWADTQYF.

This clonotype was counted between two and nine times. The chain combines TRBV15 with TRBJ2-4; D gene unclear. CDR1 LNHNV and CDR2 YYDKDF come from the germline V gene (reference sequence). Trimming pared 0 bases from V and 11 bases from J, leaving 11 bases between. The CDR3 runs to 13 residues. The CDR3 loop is CATSRDFMGFQYF. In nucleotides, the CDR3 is TGTGCCACCAGCAGAGATTTTATGGGGTTTCAGTACTTC.